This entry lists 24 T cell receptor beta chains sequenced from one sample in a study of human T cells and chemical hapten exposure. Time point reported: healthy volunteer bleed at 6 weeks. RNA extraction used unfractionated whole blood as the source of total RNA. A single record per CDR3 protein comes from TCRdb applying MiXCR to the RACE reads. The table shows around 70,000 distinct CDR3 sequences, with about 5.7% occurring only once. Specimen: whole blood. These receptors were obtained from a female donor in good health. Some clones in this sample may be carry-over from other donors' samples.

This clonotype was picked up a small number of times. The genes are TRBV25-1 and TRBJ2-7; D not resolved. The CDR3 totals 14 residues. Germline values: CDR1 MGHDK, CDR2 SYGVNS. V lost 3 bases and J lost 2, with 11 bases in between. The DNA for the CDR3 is TGTGCCAGCAGTGACCGGCTAGTAACCTACGAGCAGTACTTC. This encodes CASSDRLVTYEQYF.

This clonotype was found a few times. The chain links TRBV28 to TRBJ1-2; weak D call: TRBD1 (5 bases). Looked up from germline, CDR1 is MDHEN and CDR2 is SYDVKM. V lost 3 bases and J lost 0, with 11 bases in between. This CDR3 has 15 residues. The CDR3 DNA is TGTGCCAGCAGTTTGCAGGGAGCAACTAACTATGGCTACACCTTC. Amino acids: CASSLQGATNYGYTF.

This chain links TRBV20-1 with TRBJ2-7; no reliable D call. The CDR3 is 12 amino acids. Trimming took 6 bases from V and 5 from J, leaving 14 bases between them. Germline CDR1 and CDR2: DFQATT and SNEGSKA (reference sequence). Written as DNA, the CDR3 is TGCAGTGCCCCGGTCGCTCACGACGAGCAGTACTTC. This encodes CSAPVAHDEQYF.

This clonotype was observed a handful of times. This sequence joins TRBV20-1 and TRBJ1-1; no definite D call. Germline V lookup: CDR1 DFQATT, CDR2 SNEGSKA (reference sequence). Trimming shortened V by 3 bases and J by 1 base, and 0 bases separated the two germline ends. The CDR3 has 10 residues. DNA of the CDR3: TGCAGTGCTAGGAACACTGAAGCTTTCTTT. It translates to CSARNTEAFF.

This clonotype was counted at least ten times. The CDR3 sequence: CASSQGARTDIQYF. For the CDR3, the DNA is TGTGCCAGCAGCCAGGGGGCCCGAACGGACATTCAGTACTTC. The chain carries TRBV3-1 and TRBJ2-4; TRBD1 is a possible D gene (6 bases). This CDR3 is built from 14 residues. Germline V gives CDR1 LGHDT, CDR2 YNNKEL (reference sequence). With 3 bases removed from V and 8 bases from J, the gap between germline ends came to 14 bases.

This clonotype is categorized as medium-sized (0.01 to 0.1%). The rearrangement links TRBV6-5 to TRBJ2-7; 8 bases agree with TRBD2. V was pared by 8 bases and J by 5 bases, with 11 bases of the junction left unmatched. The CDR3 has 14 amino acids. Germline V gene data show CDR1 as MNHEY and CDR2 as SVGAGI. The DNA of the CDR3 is TGTGCCAGCGCGTTCTCTGCGGGGGGTAACGAGCAGTACTTC. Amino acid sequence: CASAFSAGGNEQYF.

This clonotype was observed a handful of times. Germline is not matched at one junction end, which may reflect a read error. DNA for the CDR3: TGTGCCAGCAGCGTAACAGCCACGCGGTCTTTGGGCTACTTT. Protein sequence: CASSVTATRSLGYF. The chain recombines TRBV7-2 with TRBJ1-1; D is unclear. Germline values: CDR1 SGHTA, CDR2 FQGNSA. This CDR3 is built from 14 residues.

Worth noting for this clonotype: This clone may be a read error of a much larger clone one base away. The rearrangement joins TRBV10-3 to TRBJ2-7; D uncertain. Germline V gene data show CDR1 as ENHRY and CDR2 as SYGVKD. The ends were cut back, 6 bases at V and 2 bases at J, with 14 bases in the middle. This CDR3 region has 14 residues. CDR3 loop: CAIRAGSATYEQYF. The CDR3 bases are TGTGCCATCAGGGCCGGGTCAGCGACCTACGAGCAGTACTTC.

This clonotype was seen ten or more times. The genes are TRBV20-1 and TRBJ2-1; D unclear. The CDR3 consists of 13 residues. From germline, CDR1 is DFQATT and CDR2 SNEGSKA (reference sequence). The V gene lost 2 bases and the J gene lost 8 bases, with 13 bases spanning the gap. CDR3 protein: CSARPTLADEQFF. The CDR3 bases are TGCAGTGCTAGACCCACACTGGCGGATGAGCAGTTCTTC.

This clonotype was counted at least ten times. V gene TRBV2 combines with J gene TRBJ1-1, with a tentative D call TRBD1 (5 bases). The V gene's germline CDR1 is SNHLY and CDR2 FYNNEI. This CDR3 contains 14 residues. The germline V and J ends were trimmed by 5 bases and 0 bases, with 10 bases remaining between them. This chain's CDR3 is CASSKDSLNTEAFF. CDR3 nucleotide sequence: TGTGCCAGCAGTAAAGACAGCCTGAACACTGAAGCTTTCTTT.

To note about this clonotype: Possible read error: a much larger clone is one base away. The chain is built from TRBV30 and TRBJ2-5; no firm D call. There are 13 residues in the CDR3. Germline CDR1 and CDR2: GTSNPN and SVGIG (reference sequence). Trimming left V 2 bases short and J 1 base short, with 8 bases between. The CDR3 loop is CAWSLIIQETQYF. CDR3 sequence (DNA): TGTGCCTGGAGTTTGATCATCCAAGAGACCCAGTACTTC. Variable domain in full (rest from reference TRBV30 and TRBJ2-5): SQTIHQWPATLVQPVGSPLSLECTVEGTSNPNLYWYRQAAGRGLQLLFYSVGIGQISSEVPQNLSASRPQDRQFILSSKKLLLSDSGFYLCAWSLIIQETQYFGPGTRLLVL.

The CDR3 spells CASSPFGTGEWTGELFF. For the CDR3, the DNA is TGTGCCAGTTCCCCCTTCGGGACAGGGGAATGGACCGGGGAGCTGTTTTTT. This chain joins TRBV19 and TRBJ2-2, with 10 nucleotides matching TRBD1. Germline loops: CDR1 LNHDA, CDR2 SQIVND (reference sequence). The J segment lost 5 bases and the V segment lost 8 bases, leaving 14 bases of the junction unmatched. The CDR3 extends over 17 amino acids.

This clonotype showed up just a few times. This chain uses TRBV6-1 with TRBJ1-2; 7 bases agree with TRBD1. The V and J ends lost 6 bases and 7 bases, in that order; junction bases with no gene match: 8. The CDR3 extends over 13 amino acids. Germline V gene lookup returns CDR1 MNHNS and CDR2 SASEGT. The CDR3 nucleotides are TGTGCCAGCAGCGTGACAGGGATGCGTGGCTACACCTTC. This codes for CASSVTGMRGYTF.

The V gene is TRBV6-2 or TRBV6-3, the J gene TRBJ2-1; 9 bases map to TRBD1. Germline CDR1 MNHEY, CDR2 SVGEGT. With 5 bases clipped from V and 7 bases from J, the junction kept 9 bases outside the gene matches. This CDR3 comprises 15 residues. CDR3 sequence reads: CASSIGQGTSNEQFF. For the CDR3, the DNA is TGTGCCAGCAGTATAGGACAGGGGACAAGTAATGAGCAGTTCTTC.

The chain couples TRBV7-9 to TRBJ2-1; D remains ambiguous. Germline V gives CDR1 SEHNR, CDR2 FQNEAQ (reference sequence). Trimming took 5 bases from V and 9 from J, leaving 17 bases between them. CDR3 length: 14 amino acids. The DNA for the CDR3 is TGTGCCAGCAGCCCTCAGCCTTTCAGAGGTGAGCAGTTCTTC. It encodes CASSPQPFRGEQFF.

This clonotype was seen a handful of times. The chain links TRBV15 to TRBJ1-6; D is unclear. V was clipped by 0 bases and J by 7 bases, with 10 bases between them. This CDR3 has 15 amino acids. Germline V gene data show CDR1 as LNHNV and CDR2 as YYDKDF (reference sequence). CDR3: CATSREKGWNSPLHF. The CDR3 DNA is TGTGCCACCAGCAGAGAAAAGGGTTGGAATTCACCCCTCCACTTT.

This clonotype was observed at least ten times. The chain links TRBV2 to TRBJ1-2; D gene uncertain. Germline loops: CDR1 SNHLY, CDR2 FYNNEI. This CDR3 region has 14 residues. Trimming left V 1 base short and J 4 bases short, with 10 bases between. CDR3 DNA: TGTGCCAGCAGTGAAGTTCAGAAAATCTATGGCTACACCTTC. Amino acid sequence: CASSEVQKIYGYTF. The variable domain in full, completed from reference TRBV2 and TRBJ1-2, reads EPEVTQTPSHQVTQMGQEVILRCVPISNHLYFYWYRQILGQKVEFLVSFYNNEISEKSEIFDDQFSVERPDGSNFTLKIRSTKLEDSAMYFCASSEVQKIYGYTFGSGTRLTVV.

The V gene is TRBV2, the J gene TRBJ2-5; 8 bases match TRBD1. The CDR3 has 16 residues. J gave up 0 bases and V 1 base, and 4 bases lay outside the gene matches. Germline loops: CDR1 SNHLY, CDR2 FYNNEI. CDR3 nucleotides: TGTGCCAGCAGTGAAGAGAGGACAGGGTACCAAGAGACCCAGTACTTC. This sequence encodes CASSEERTGYQETQYF.

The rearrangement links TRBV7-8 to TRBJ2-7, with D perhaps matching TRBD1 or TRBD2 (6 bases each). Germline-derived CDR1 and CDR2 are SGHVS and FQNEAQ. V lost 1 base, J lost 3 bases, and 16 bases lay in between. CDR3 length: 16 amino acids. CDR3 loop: CASSLGGAEGSYEQYF. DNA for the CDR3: TGTGCCAGCAGCTTAGGGGGGGCGGAAGGGAGCTACGAGCAGTACTTC.

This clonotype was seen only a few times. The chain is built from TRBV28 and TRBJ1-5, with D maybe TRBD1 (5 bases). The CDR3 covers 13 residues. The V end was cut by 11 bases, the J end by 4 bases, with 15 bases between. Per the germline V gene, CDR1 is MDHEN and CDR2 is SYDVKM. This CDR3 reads CASRGGVNQPQHF. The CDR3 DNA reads TGTGCCTCAAGAGGAGGGGTTAATCAGCCCCAGCATTTT.

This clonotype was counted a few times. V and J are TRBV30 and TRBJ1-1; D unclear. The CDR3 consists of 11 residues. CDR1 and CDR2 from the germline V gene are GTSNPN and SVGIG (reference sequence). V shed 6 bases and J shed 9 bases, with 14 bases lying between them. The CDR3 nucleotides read TGTGCCTGTTTTCTCGTTGGAAAAGCTTTCTTT. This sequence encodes CACFLVGKAFF.

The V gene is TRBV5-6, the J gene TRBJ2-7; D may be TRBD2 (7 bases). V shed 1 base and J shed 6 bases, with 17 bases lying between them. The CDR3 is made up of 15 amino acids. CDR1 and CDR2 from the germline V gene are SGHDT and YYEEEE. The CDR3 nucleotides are TGTGCCAGCAGCTTGATGGCCGGGGGGCCTGGCGAGCAGTACTTC. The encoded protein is CASSLMAGGPGEQYF. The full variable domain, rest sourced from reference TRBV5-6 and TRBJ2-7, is DAGVTQSPTHLIKTRGQQVTLRCSPKSGHDTVSWYQQALGQGPQFIFQYYEEEERQRGNFPDRFSGHQFPNYSSELNVNALLLGDSALYLCASSLMAGGPGEQYFGPGTRLTVT.

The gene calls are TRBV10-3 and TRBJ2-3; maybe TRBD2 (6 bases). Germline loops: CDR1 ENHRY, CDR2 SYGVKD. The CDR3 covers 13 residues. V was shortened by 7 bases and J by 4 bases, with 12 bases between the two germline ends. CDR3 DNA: TGTGCCATCAACCGGGAGAGCTCAGATACGCAGTATTTT. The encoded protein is CAINRESSDTQYF.

The CDR3 DNA is TGTGCCAGCAGTGAAGACAGATCCACAGATACGCAGTATTTT. Translating gives CASSEDRSTDTQYF. This rearrangement joins TRBV2 to TRBJ2-3, with D hard to call. The CDR3 length is 14 residues. Germline CDR1 reads SNHLY; CDR2 reads FYNNEI. Trimming pared 1 base from V and 2 bases from J, leaving 7 bases between.